Each of the 21 T cell receptor beta chains below was sequenced from the same sample in a study of blood T cell repertoires in COVID-19. Data came from immunoSEQ multiplex PCR; TCRdb stores just in-frame clones and leaves some out. The data hold roughly 380,000 clones, with approximately 91% observed a single time. The sample was peripheral blood. All receptors derive from a woman between 40 and 50 years old with COVID-19, enrolled during active disease.

The J gene is TRBJ1-5, the V gene TRBV6-5, with unresolved D. Trimming shortened V by 7 bases and J by 5 bases, and 18 bases separated the two germline ends. Germline V lookup: CDR1 MNHEY, CDR2 SVGAGI. The CDR3 runs 15 residues. CDR3 coding DNA: TGTGCCAGCAATCCCGGCAGGTTATGGTATCAGCCCCAGCATTTT. Its protein product is CASNPGRLWYQPQHF.

V and J are TRBV7-2 and TRBJ1-1, with D tentatively TRBD1 (6 bases). Trimming took 1 base from V and 4 from J, leaving 13 bases between them. Germline values: CDR1 SGHTA, CDR2 FQGNSA. CDR3 size: 15 residues. The CDR3 sequence is CASSLVTGGPTEAFF. The CDR3 nucleotides are TGTGCCAGCAGCTTAGTGACAGGCGGTCCCACTGAAGCTTTCTTT.

The V call is TRBV7-9, the J call TRBJ1-2; D perhaps matches TRBD1 (5 bases). The length of the CDR3 is 14 residues. V was cut by 8 bases and J by 8 bases, with 21 bases left in between. Germline V CDR1 and CDR2: SEHNR, FQNEAQ (reference sequence). The CDR3 reads CASLLWGTARGYTF. The CDR3 coding sequence is TGTGCCAGCCTACTATGGGGGACTGCCAGGGGCTACACCTTC.

This chain links TRBV5-4 with TRBJ1-1; D uncertain. Germline V gene lookup returns CDR1 SGHNT and CDR2 YYREEE (reference sequence). Between the trimmed V and J ends, which lost 0 bases and 4 bases, there was a span of 19 bases. The CDR3 loop spans 17 amino acids. The CDR3 bases are TGTGCCAGCAGCTTGGGAGGGAAGCTCCAAGCCGGCACTGAAGCTTTCTTT. The encoded protein is CASSLGGKLQAGTEAFF.

The J gene is TRBJ2-7, the V gene TRBV6-5; unclear D gene. Per germline, CDR1 MNHEY and CDR2 SVGAGI. The V end was cut by 10 bases, the J end by 1 base, with 8 bases between. The CDR3 totals 11 residues. CDR3 residues: CATWQSYEQYF. CDR3 sequence (DNA): TGTGCCACCTGGCAGTCCTACGAGCAGTACTTC.

The table lists this clone with a few counts. V is TRBV24-1 and J is TRBJ2-1; TRBD1 aligns across 7 bases. J was trimmed by 4 bases and V by 7 bases; bases with no gene match: 3. CDR1 is KGHDR and CDR2 is SFDVKD in the germline V gene. The CDR3 is 13 residues long. This CDR3 is CATRGDRYNEQFF. For the CDR3, the DNA is TGTGCCACCAGAGGGGACAGATACAATGAGCAGTTCTTC.

The genes are TRBV14 and TRBJ2-2, with a weak D call TRBD1 (5 bases). The V and J ends lost 2 bases and 7 bases respectively, with 14 bases between them. This CDR3 has 15 amino acids. The V gene's germline CDR1 is SGHDN and CDR2 FVKESK. The CDR3 is CASSQQGPGLGELFF. CDR3 nucleotides: TGTGCCAGCAGCCAACAGGGCCCTGGTCTCGGGGAGCTGTTTTTT. The whole variable domain, remainder taken from reference TRBV14 and TRBJ2-2, is EAGVTQFPSHSVIEKGQTVTLRCDPISGHDNLYWYRRVMGKEIKFLLHFVKESKQDESGMPNNRFLAERTGGTYSTLKVQPAELEDSGVYFCASSQQGPGLGELFFGEGSRLTVL.

This chain connects TRBV7-3 to TRBJ1-1; the D is unclear. The CDR3 is made up of 13 amino acids. The germline CDR1 and CDR2 sequences are SGHTA and FQGTGA. Between the trimmed V and J ends, which lost 2 bases and 5 bases, there was a span of 9 bases. CDR3 nucleotides: TGTGCCAGCAGCTTATTGTCAGGAACTGAAGCTTTCTTT. Amino acid sequence: CASSLLSGTEAFF.

The chain links TRBV3-1 (or the pseudogene TRBV3-2) to TRBJ2-3, with 14 bases lining up with TRBD2. Per the germline V gene, CDR1 is LGHDT and CDR2 is YNNKEL (reference sequence). The junction had 3 bases not matched to a gene; V was cut back by 4 bases and J by 3 bases. The CDR3 is made up of 16 amino acids. CDR3 region: CASSRLAGGKTDTQYF. The CDR3 region has the DNA TGTGCCAGCAGCCGACTAGCGGGAGGGAAGACAGATACGCAGTATTTT.

This clone was counted once. J is TRBJ2-1 and V is TRBV27, with 12 bases identical to TRBD2. Germline-derived CDR1 and CDR2 are MNHEY and SMNVEV (reference sequence). The ends lost 3 bases at V and 9 bases at J; junction bases unmatched: 6. CDR3 length: 15 amino acids. The CDR3 region is CASSFLAGGLAEQFF. In DNA form, the CDR3 reads TGTGCCAGCAGTTTTCTAGCGGGGGGGCTCGCTGAGCAGTTCTTC.

The chain links TRBV18 to TRBJ1-4, with a possible D match to TRBD1 (6 bases). The ends were cut back, 6 bases at V and 0 bases at J, with 11 bases in the middle. CDR3 length: 15 amino acids. The germline V gene has CDR1 KGHSH and CDR2 LQKENI. The CDR3 region is CASSRTVATNEKLFF. CDR3 DNA sequence: TGTGCCAGCTCGAGGACAGTTGCAACTAATGAAAAACTGTTTTTT. Complete variable domain (other parts from reference TRBV18 and TRBJ1-4): NAGVMQNPRHLVRRRGQEARLRCSPMKGHSHVYWYRQLPEEGLKFMVYLQKENIIDESGMPKERFSAEFPKEGPSILRIQQVVRGDSAAYFCASSRTVATNEKLFFGSGTQLSVL.

The sample holds one count of this clone. The rearrangement uses TRBV14 and TRBJ2-1; TRBD2 might be the D (6 bases). The CDR3 consists of 14 residues. V dropped 3 bases and J dropped 2 bases, with 8 bases sitting between them. Germline assignment: CDR1 SGHDN and CDR2 FVKESK. CDR3 region: CASSHPGAYNEQFF. The CDR3 nucleotides are TGTGCCAGCAGCCATCCGGGAGCCTACAATGAGCAGTTCTTC.

V gene TRBV19 combines with J gene TRBJ1-1; 7 bases line up with TRBD1. Trimming at V came to 9 bases and at J to 1 base, leaving 5 bases not matched to a gene. CDR1 and CDR2 from the germline V gene are LNHDA and SQIVND (reference sequence). The CDR3 runs to 13 residues. This chain's CDR3 is CASRRDRNTEAFF. In DNA, the CDR3 is TGTGCCAGCCGCAGGGACAGGAACACTGAAGCTTTCTTT.

The chain employs TRBV3-1 (or the pseudogene TRBV3-2) and TRBJ2-7, with TRBD2 identical over 8 bases. The V gene's germline CDR1 is LGHDT and CDR2 YNNKEL (reference sequence). Trimming at V came to 1 base and at J to 2 bases, leaving 7 bases not matched to a gene. The CDR3 covers 16 residues. The chain's CDR3 is CASSQGLALPPYEQYF. The CDR3 nucleotides read TGTGCCAGCAGCCAAGGACTAGCGCTACCTCCCTACGAGCAGTACTTC.

The V call is TRBV7-2, the J call TRBJ2-7, with D perhaps matching TRBD1 (5 bases). The length of the CDR3 is 13 residues. Germline assignment: CDR1 SGHTA and CDR2 FQGNSA. Between the trimmed V and J ends, which lost 1 base and 5 bases, there was a span of 9 bases. CDR3 sequence: CASSLGQIDEQYF. The CDR3, as DNA: TGTGCCAGCAGCTTAGGACAGATCGACGAGCAGTACTTC.

The chain employs TRBV30 and TRBJ1-2; weak D call: TRBD1 (6 bases). V dropped 5 bases and J dropped 5 bases, with 15 bases sitting between them. Germline assignment: CDR1 GTSNPN and CDR2 SVGIG (reference sequence). The CDR3 is 13 residues long. CDR3 protein: CAWGTGQTYGYTF. CDR3 sequence (DNA): TGTGCCTGGGGCACTGGACAGACATATGGCTACACCTTC.

This chain joins TRBV6-5 and TRBJ2-7; D is unclear. There are 13 residues in the CDR3. V dropped 2 bases and J dropped 2 bases, with 7 bases sitting between them. CDR1 and CDR2 (germline): MNHEY, SVGAGI. For the CDR3, the DNA is TGTGCCAGCAGTTACAGGCGGCCCTACGAGCAGTACTTC. Translated, it gives CASSYRRPYEQYF.

J is TRBJ1-2 and V is TRBV28, with D possibly being TRBD1 (6 bases). Deletions cut 5 bases from V and 8 bases from J, with 15 bases between. Germline CDR1 and CDR2: MDHEN and SYDVKM. There are 13 residues in the CDR3. CDR3 protein: CASSPGGPFGYTF. The CDR3, as DNA: TGTGCCAGCAGTCCGGGGGGGCCCTTCGGCTACACCTTC.

The J gene is TRBJ2-5, the V gene TRBV7-9; TRBD2 is a possible D gene (6 bases). CDR1 and CDR2 from the germline V gene are SEHNR and FQNEAQ (reference sequence). The CDR3 is 14 amino acids. The germline V and J ends were trimmed by 2 bases and 5 bases, with 12 bases remaining between them. The CDR3 loop reads CASSLMASEETQYF. In DNA form, the CDR3 reads TGTGCCAGCAGCTTAATGGCTAGCGAGGAGACCCAGTACTTC.

The genes are TRBV7-3 and TRBJ1-3; tentative D call: TRBD1 (5 bases). Between the trimmed V and J ends, which lost 4 bases and 0 bases, there was a span of 10 bases. This CDR3 contains 15 residues. Germline V gene sequence: CDR1 SGHTA, CDR2 FQGTGA. CDR3 in DNA: TGTGCCAGCAGCTACCGGGACTACTCTGGAAACACCATATATTTT. Translating gives CASSYRDYSGNTIYF.

The V call is TRBV25-1, the J call TRBJ1-2; 9 bases line up with TRBD1. Germline lookup yields CDR1 MGHDK and CDR2 SYGVNS. There are 15 residues in the CDR3. After removal of 1 base from V and 4 bases from J, the junction contained 4 bases not matched to a gene. The CDR3 DNA follows: TGTGCCAGCAGTGAATCGACAGGGGGTGCCTATGGCTACACCTTC. Translating gives CASSESTGGAYGYTF.